These T cell receptor beta chains were read from a single sample in a study of T cell repertoires in aging, cancer and after chemotherapy. In TCRdb, the multiplex PCR reads were re-called with MiXCR into one record per CDR3 protein. The data contain thousands of distinct CDR3 sequences, around two fifths of them singletons. The sequencing input was blood. All receptors derive from a human donor in good health. Each CDR3 is given with its conserved first and last residue. The order of the fields is V gene, clone size, CDR3 protein. Rows give clone size only sometimes, using once, few, many, or a class for an expanded clone.

TRBV19,few,CASSLGTAGEKLFF
TRBV6-5,.,CASRIGTSSTDTQYF
TRBV27,.,CASSLSRAGGSTEAFF
TRBV6-2/TRBV6-3,.,CASSYFPPNEQFF
TRBV5-6,few,CASSLRAGTSGANVLTF
TRBV30,.,CAWSPSGVWQPQHF
TRBV19,medium-sized,CASTRGLANTGELFF
TRBV18,.,CASSPRAPAGAETQYF
TRBV6-5,.,CASSPYWQVPGYTF
TRBV27,few,CASSRQGSSPLHF